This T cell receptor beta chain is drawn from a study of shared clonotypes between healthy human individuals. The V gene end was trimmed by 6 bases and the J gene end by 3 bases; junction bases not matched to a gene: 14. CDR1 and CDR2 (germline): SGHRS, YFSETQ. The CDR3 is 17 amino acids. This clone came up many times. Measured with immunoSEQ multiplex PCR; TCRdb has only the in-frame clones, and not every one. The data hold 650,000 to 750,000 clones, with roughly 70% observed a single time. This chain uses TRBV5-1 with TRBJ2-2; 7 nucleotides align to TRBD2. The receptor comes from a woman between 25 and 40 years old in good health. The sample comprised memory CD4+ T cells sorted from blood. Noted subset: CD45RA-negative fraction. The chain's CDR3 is CASIALAGALDTGELFF. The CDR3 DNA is TGCGCCAGCATAGCCCTGGCGGGAGCGTTGGACACCGGGGAGCTGTTTTTT.